These T cell receptor beta chains were read from a single sample in a study of OX40 agonist ivuxolimab in advanced cancers. Assay: immunoSEQ multiplex PCR; the TCRdb copy retains only in-frame clones and omits some. In the table there are tens of thousands of clones, roughly 90% of which are singletons. This material consisted of CD4+ or CD8+ T cells sorted from blood, taken in a trial of the OX40 agonist ivuxolimab. These receptors all come from an adult with an advanced solid tumor such as melanoma, head and neck, liver or kidney cancer. Both conserved end residues are part of each CDR3. Each record gives: J gene, V gene, D gene, clone size, CDR3 DNA, CDR3 protein. A D gene is named only where the DNA matches it firmly. The size of a clone is reported for some rows only, either as once, few or many, or as a class for expanded clones.

j_gene: TRBJ2-1
v_gene: TRBV27
d_gene: .
abundance: .
CDR3nt: TGTGCCAGCAGCTCCCCCCTCTACAATGAGCAGTTCTTC
CDR3aa: CASSSPLYNEQFF

j_gene: TRBJ2-7
v_gene: TRBV11-2
d_gene: TRBD2
abundance: .
CDR3nt: TGTGCCAGCAGCTTAGCGACTAGCGGATACGAGCAGTACTTC
CDR3aa: CASSLATSGYEQYF

j_gene: TRBJ1-1
v_gene: TRBV2
d_gene: .
abundance: .
CDR3nt: TGTGCCAGCCAGAACCCAGGGCAGAACACTGAAGCTTTCTTT
CDR3aa: CASQNPGQNTEAFF

j_gene: TRBJ1-3
v_gene: TRBV29-1
d_gene: .
abundance: .
CDR3nt: TGCAGCGTTGATGGAGGAGGAAACACCATATATTTT
CDR3aa: CSVDGGGNTIYF

j_gene: TRBJ2-5
v_gene: TRBV7-9
d_gene: .
abundance: once
CDR3nt: TGTGCCAGCAGCCCGCATGGGGGGCCCGGAGACGTAGAGACCCAGTACTTC
CDR3aa: CASSPHGGPGDVETQYF

j_gene: TRBJ2-1
v_gene: TRBV7-9
d_gene: .
abundance: .
CDR3nt: TGTGCCAGCAGCCTCATTGATGAGCAGTTCTTC
CDR3aa: CASSLIDEQFF

j_gene: TRBJ2-1
v_gene: TRBV4-3
d_gene: .
abundance: .
CDR3nt: TGCGCCAGCAGCCAAGCCGCGGGTGGGGGCAATGAGCAGTTCTTC
CDR3aa: CASSQAAGGGNEQFF

j_gene: TRBJ2-7
v_gene: TRBV27
d_gene: .
abundance: .
CDR3nt: TGTGCCAGCAGCCAAGCCGGCGAGCAGTACTTC
CDR3aa: CASSQAGEQYF

j_gene: TRBJ1-5
v_gene: TRBV6-1
d_gene: TRBD1
abundance: .
CDR3nt: TGTGCCAGCAGCCCAACAGGGGGCAGCCAGCCCCAGCATTTT
CDR3aa: CASSPTGGSQPQHF

j_gene: TRBJ2-7
v_gene: TRBV28
d_gene: TRBD2
abundance: once
CDR3nt: TGTGCCAGCAGTTTGGCTAGCGGGAGAGCCTACGAGCAGTACTTC
CDR3aa: CASSLASGRAYEQYF

j_gene: TRBJ2-7
v_gene: TRBV5-8
d_gene: TRBD1
abundance: .
CDR3nt: TGTGCCAGCAGCTCACCGGGACAGGTCTCCGAGCAGTACTTC
CDR3aa: CASSSPGQVSEQYF

j_gene: TRBJ2-5
v_gene: TRBV28
d_gene: TRBD2
abundance: once
CDR3nt: TGTGCCAGCAGTTGGCGACTAGCGGGCCTAGAGACCCAGTACTTC
CDR3aa: CASSWRLAGLETQYF

j_gene: TRBJ2-1
v_gene: TRBV19
d_gene: .
abundance: .
CDR3nt: TGTGCCAGTAGTTTCGGGAGCTCCTACAATGAGCAGTTCTTC
CDR3aa: CASSFGSSYNEQFF

j_gene: TRBJ2-4
v_gene: TRBV29-1
d_gene: TRBD1
abundance: .
CDR3nt: TGCAGCGCCTACATCGGACAGGGCAACATTCAGTACTTC
CDR3aa: CSAYIGQGNIQYF

j_gene: TRBJ2-2
v_gene: TRBV11-2
d_gene: TRBD2
abundance: .
CDR3nt: TGTGCCAGCAGCTTAGACGTAGCGGGAGTTTACACCGGGGAGCTGTTTTTT
CDR3aa: CASSLDVAGVYTGELFF

j_gene: TRBJ1-1
v_gene: TRBV27
d_gene: TRBD1
abundance: once
CDR3nt: TGTGCCAGCAGTCCCCCGGGACAGGGGTACACTGAAGCTTTCTTT
CDR3aa: CASSPPGQGYTEAFF

j_gene: TRBJ2-6
v_gene: TRBV28
d_gene: .
abundance: few
CDR3nt: TGTGCCAGCAGTACAGCTGTGTTCTCTGGGGCCAACGTCCTGACTTTC
CDR3aa: CASSTAVFSGANVLTF

j_gene: TRBJ2-1
v_gene: TRBV11-3
d_gene: .
abundance: .
CDR3nt: TGTGCCAGCAGCTTAGCGTCCTTGATAGCGGATGAGCAGTTCTTC
CDR3aa: CASSLASLIADEQFF

j_gene: TRBJ2-3
v_gene: TRBV28
d_gene: TRBD2
abundance: .
CDR3nt: TGTGCCAGCAGTCCAAGCCCCGCGGGGGACCCCCCAGATACGCAGTATTTT
CDR3aa: CASSPSPAGDPPDTQYF

j_gene: TRBJ2-1
v_gene: TRBV5-1
d_gene: TRBD2
abundance: .
CDR3nt: TGCGCCAGCAGCTCCAGCGGGACTTCCTACAATGAGCAGTTCTTC
CDR3aa: CASSSSGTSYNEQFF

j_gene: TRBJ2-7
v_gene: TRBV4-3
d_gene: .
abundance: .
CDR3nt: TGCGCCAGCAGCCAAGATGGGCCACCCTCCTACGAGCAGTACTTC
CDR3aa: CASSQDGPPSYEQYF

j_gene: TRBJ2-3
v_gene: TRBV10-2
d_gene: TRBD2
abundance: .
CDR3nt: TGCGCCAGCAAGGCGGGAGGGCCGGATACGCAGTATTTT
CDR3aa: CASKAGGPDTQYF

j_gene: TRBJ2-1
v_gene: TRBV19
d_gene: .
abundance: .
CDR3nt: TGTGCCAGTAGTATAGATCACGGCTACAATGAGCAGTTCTTC
CDR3aa: CASSIDHGYNEQFF

j_gene: TRBJ1-5
v_gene: TRBV19
d_gene: .
abundance: .
CDR3nt: TGTGCCAGTAGTATCGGGCAGGGCGGGAATCAGCCCCAGCATTTT
CDR3aa: CASSIGQGGNQPQHF

j_gene: TRBJ2-7
v_gene: TRBV7-8
d_gene: .
abundance: .
CDR3nt: TGTGCCAGCAGCTTATTCGTCCACGAGCAGTACTTC
CDR3aa: CASSLFVHEQYF

j_gene: TRBJ2-7
v_gene: TRBV13
d_gene: .
abundance: .
CDR3nt: TGTGCCAGCAGCAAATCCGGGGCACGCGAGCAGTACTTC
CDR3aa: CASSKSGAREQYF

j_gene: TRBJ2-2
v_gene: TRBV19
d_gene: .
abundance: .
CDR3nt: TGTGCCAGTACCTTCTCCACCGGGGAGCTGTTTTTT
CDR3aa: CASTFSTGELFF

j_gene: TRBJ2-3
v_gene: TRBV2
d_gene: TRBD2
abundance: .
CDR3nt: TGTGCCAGCCGGACTAGTAGAGGAGGCCGAGATACGCAGTATTTT
CDR3aa: CASRTSRGGRDTQYF

j_gene: TRBJ2-4
v_gene: TRBV7-6
d_gene: TRBD2
abundance: .
CDR3nt: TGTGCCAGCAGTCTAGCGGGAGGGGAGGGAAACATTCAGTACTTC
CDR3aa: CASSLAGGEGNIQYF

j_gene: TRBJ1-4
v_gene: TRBV28
d_gene: .
abundance: .
CDR3nt: TGTGCCAGCAGTCCAATCCAATCACATGGTCCAGGTGAAAAACTGTTTTTT
CDR3aa: CASSPIQSHGPGEKLFF

j_gene: TRBJ2-7
v_gene: TRBV7-4
d_gene: TRBD1
abundance: .
CDR3nt: TGTGCCAGCAGCTTTTCGGGACAGGGGGCCTACGAGCAGTACTTC
CDR3aa: CASSFSGQGAYEQYF

j_gene: TRBJ1-2
v_gene: TRBV2
d_gene: TRBD1
abundance: .
CDR3nt: TGTGCCAACCCGAGGGCAGGGGGCCTCAACTATGGCTACACCTTC
CDR3aa: CANPRAGGLNYGYTF

j_gene: TRBJ2-1
v_gene: TRBV5-1
d_gene: .
abundance: .
CDR3nt: TGCGCCAGCAGCTTGGAAGGGGGGTACAATGAGCAGTTCTTC
CDR3aa: CASSLEGGYNEQFF

j_gene: TRBJ2-3
v_gene: TRBV5-4
d_gene: .
abundance: .
CDR3nt: TGTGCCAGCAGCTCGTCTCCCACAGATACGCAGTATTTT
CDR3aa: CASSSSPTDTQYF

j_gene: TRBJ2-7
v_gene: TRBV11-3
d_gene: .
abundance: .
CDR3nt: TGTGCCAGCAGCTTAGGTGACGAGCAGTACTTC
CDR3aa: CASSLGDEQYF

j_gene: TRBJ1-2
v_gene: TRBV5-1
d_gene: .
abundance: .
CDR3nt: TGCGCCAGCAGCTTGGAGGGCTCTTACGGCTACACCTTC
CDR3aa: CASSLEGSYGYTF

j_gene: TRBJ1-2
v_gene: TRBV27
d_gene: TRBD1
abundance: .
CDR3nt: TGTGCCAGCAGTTCTTCCGGGACAGGGGGGAATGGCTACACCTTC
CDR3aa: CASSSSGTGGNGYTF

j_gene: TRBJ2-2
v_gene: TRBV2
d_gene: TRBD2
abundance: .
CDR3nt: TGTGCCAGCAGTGGACTACTAGCGAGTGATGACACCGGGGAGCTGTTTTTT
CDR3aa: CASSGLLASDDTGELFF

j_gene: TRBJ2-4
v_gene: TRBV4-2
d_gene: .
abundance: .
CDR3nt: TGTGCCAGCAGCCAAGATCAAGAGGGTCCCAACATTCAGTACTTC
CDR3aa: CASSQDQEGPNIQYF

j_gene: TRBJ2-3
v_gene: TRBV27
d_gene: TRBD2
abundance: .
CDR3nt: TGTGCCAGCACCGCCGGGACTAGCCCCACAGATACGCAGTATTTT
CDR3aa: CASTAGTSPTDTQYF

j_gene: TRBJ2-1
v_gene: TRBV4-2
d_gene: .
abundance: .
CDR3nt: TGTGCCAGCAGCCAAGATCGAGATAGACTAGTGAATGAGCAGTTCTTC
CDR3aa: CASSQDRDRLVNEQFF

j_gene: TRBJ1-5
v_gene: TRBV7-2
d_gene: TRBD1
abundance: .
CDR3nt: TGTGCCAGCAGCTGGGGGACAGGGACCCATCAGCCCCAGCATTTT
CDR3aa: CASSWGTGTHQPQHF

j_gene: TRBJ2-3
v_gene: TRBV25-1
d_gene: .
abundance: .
CDR3nt: TGTGCCAGCAGTGAACCACAGGCGCCCGGTACGCAGTATTTT
CDR3aa: CASSEPQAPGTQYF

j_gene: TRBJ1-1
v_gene: TRBV14
d_gene: .
abundance: .
CDR3nt: TGTGCCAGCAGCCAAGACACCTTAGGGACTGAAGCTTTCTTT
CDR3aa: CASSQDTLGTEAFF

j_gene: TRBJ2-1
v_gene: TRBV11-3
d_gene: TRBD2
abundance: .
CDR3nt: TGTGCCAGCAGCTTAGATATGGCTTTACGGACTAGCGGGAGCAATGAGCAGTTCTTC
CDR3aa: CASSLDMALRTSGSNEQFF

j_gene: TRBJ2-1
v_gene: TRBV6-5
d_gene: .
abundance: .
CDR3nt: TGTGCCAGCAGTTACTCGGGTGGGATAGACAATGAGCAGTTCTTC
CDR3aa: CASSYSGGIDNEQFF

j_gene: TRBJ2-7
v_gene: TRBV6-1
d_gene: TRBD1
abundance: .
CDR3nt: TGTGCCAGCAACCCAACCGGGACAGGCTCCTACGAGCAGTACTTC
CDR3aa: CASNPTGTGSYEQYF

j_gene: TRBJ2-4
v_gene: TRBV11-2
d_gene: .
abundance: few
CDR3nt: TGTGCCAGCAGCTTCGGTACTCTTCCCATTCAGTACTTC
CDR3aa: CASSFGTLPIQYF

j_gene: TRBJ1-1
v_gene: TRBV13
d_gene: .
abundance: .
CDR3nt: TGTGCCAGCAGCCTAGGGACTGAAGCTTTCTTT
CDR3aa: CASSLGTEAFF

j_gene: TRBJ2-1
v_gene: TRBV7-3
d_gene: TRBD2
abundance: .
CDR3nt: TGTGCCAGCAGCACCTTAGCGGGAGTGTCCTACAATGAGCAGTTCTTC
CDR3aa: CASSTLAGVSYNEQFF

j_gene: TRBJ2-7
v_gene: TRBV11-2
d_gene: TRBD2
abundance: .
CDR3nt: TGTGCCTGCGGGCCAGCGGGAGTCTCCGAGCAGTACTTC
CDR3aa: CACGPAGVSEQYF

j_gene: TRBJ2-7
v_gene: TRBV28
d_gene: TRBD1
abundance: .
CDR3nt: TGTGCCAGCAGTCGCCGGGACAGGACTTGGGAGCAGCAGTACTTC
CDR3aa: CASSRRDRTWEQQYF

j_gene: TRBJ2-5
v_gene: TRBV21-1
d_gene: .
abundance: .
CDR3nt: TGTGCCAGCACGATCTACCATGACAGGGTGGACGTAGAGACCCAGTACTTC
CDR3aa: CASTIYHDRVDVETQYF